This TCR beta chain is from a study of shared clonotypes between healthy human individuals. The germline gives CDR1 SGHVS, CDR2 FNYEAQ. Losses at the gene ends were 4 bases for V and 8 bases for J; bases not matched to a gene: 12. The CDR3 is 16 amino acids. This table comes from immunoSEQ multiplex PCR, and its TCRdb copy is limited to in-frame clones, with some not included. Counted here are some 2.3 million clones, 80% to 95% occurring once; the ten biggest clones make up 0.35% to 0.45%. The J gene is TRBJ2-2, the V gene TRBV7-6, with 8 bases aligning to TRBD2. The sequenced material came from naive CD4+ T cells from PBMCs. The subset: CD45RA+ positively selected. This receptor was obtained from a man younger than 35 in good health. Some clones in this sample may be carry-over from other donors' samples. For the CDR3, the DNA is TGTGCCAGCAGCTCCACTAGCGGAACAGTCCCTGGGGAGCTGTTTTTT. It codes for CASSSTSGTVPGELFF.